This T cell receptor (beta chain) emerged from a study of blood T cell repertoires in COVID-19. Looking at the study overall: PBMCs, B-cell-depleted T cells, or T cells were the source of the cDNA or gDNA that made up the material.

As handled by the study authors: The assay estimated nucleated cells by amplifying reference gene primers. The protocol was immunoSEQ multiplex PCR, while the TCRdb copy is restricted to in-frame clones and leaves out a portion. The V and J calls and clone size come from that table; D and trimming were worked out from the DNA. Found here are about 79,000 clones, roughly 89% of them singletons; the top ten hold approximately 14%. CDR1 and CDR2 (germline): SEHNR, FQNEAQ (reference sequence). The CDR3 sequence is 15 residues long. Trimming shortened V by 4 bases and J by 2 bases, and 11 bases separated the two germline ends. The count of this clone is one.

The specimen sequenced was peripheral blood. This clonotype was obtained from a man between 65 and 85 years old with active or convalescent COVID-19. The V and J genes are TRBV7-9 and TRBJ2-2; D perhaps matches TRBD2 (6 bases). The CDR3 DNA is TGTGCCAGCAGCTCGTTCGGGGGTAACACCGGGGAGCTGTTTTTT. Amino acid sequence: CASSSFGGNTGELFF.